This entry lists 19 T cell receptor beta chains sequenced from one sample in a study of cytomegalovirus exposure and HLA in healthy donors. Vbeta (60) and Jbeta (13) primers were used in the PCR. Some clones are missing from TCRdb's copy, which holds only in-frame ones; the method was immunoSEQ multiplex PCR. The sample lists roughly 180,000 clones; approximately 80% were seen once. Source material: PBMCs. These receptors were collected from a young man in good health and CMV-seropositive.

The genes are TRBV7-9 and TRBJ2-1; 11 bases agree with TRBD2. Germline V CDR1 and CDR2: SEHNR, FQNEAQ (reference sequence). V shed 5 bases, J shed 3 bases, and the junction held 12 bases outside the gene matches. CDR3 size: 18 residues. The CDR3 loop reads CASSQTSGTRSIYNEQFF. The CDR3 DNA is TGTGCCAGCAGCCAGACTAGCGGGACCCGGTCTATCTACAATGAGCAGTTCTTC.

The genes are TRBV6-5 and TRBJ2-2; 8 positions agree with TRBD1. Trimming took 5 bases from V and 6 from J; bases not matched to a gene: 8. The germline V gene has CDR1 MNHEY and CDR2 SVGAGI. The CDR3 contains 15 residues. CDR3 coding DNA: TGTGCCAGCAGTCGCGGACAGGGCCCCCCCGGGGAGCTGTTTTTT. Its translation: CASSRGQGPPGELFF.

This clone has a single count. This sequence joins TRBV5-4 and TRBJ1-2, with a possible D match to TRBD1 (5 bases). Per germline, CDR1 SGHNT and CDR2 YYREEE (reference sequence). Trimming took 0 bases from V and 6 from J, leaving 9 bases between them. The CDR3 runs 13 residues. CDR3 coding DNA: TGTGCCAGCAGCTTGGTCGGGGGAGATGGCTACACCTTC. Translation gives CASSLVGGDGYTF.

The V gene is TRBV27, the J gene TRBJ2-1; 8 nucleotides align to TRBD2. V gave up 8 bases and J gave up 7 bases; unmatched junction bases: 10. CDR3 length: 14 amino acids. Per the germline V gene, CDR1 is MNHEY and CDR2 is SMNVEV (reference sequence). The CDR3 coding sequence is TGTGCCAGCGGTGGAGGGACTAGACGAAATGAGCAGTTCTTC. Its translation is CASGGGTRRNEQFF.

As regards this clone: Its ends do not fully match the called genes, so a read error is possible. The chain has TRBV28 and TRBJ2-5; the D gene is possibly TRBD2 (6 bases). Germline CDR1 MDHEN, CDR2 SYDVKM. This CDR3 region has 16 residues. The CDR3 DNA reads as TGTGCCAGCGGTTTATGGGTAGCCGGGGGCCAAGAGACCCAGTACTTC. It encodes CASGLWVAGGQETQYF.

This clone was detected a few times. The CDR3 loop reads CATSRDLGGGDEKLFF. The CDR3 DNA is TGTGCCACCAGCAGAGACTTAGGAGGCGGGGATGAAAAACTGTTTTTT. The chain combines TRBV15 with TRBJ1-4; unclear D gene. V was trimmed by 0 bases and J by 6 bases, leaving 14 bases between them. The CDR3 is 16 residues long. Germline V CDR1 and CDR2: LNHNV, YYDKDF (reference sequence).

The chain employs TRBV5-6 and TRBJ1-6; D is unclear. From germline, CDR1 is SGHDT and CDR2 YYEEEE. CDR3 length: 14 residues. Trimming took 4 bases from V and 2 from J, leaving 7 bases between them. The CDR3 nucleotides are TGTGCCAGCAGCGGCGGGACCTATAATTCACCCCTCCACTTT. Amino acids: CASSGGTYNSPLHF.

V gene TRBV4-1 combines with J gene TRBJ1-1, with 9 positions matching TRBD1. V lost 6 bases and J lost 1; bases outside the gene matches: 6. The CDR3 has 15 residues. The germline V gene has CDR1 MGHRA and CDR2 YSYEKL. The CDR3 region has the DNA TGCGCCAGCAGTCGGGGGGGACAGGGGAACACTGAAGCTTTCTTT. This sequence encodes CASSRGGQGNTEAFF.

V usage is TRBV6-5 and J usage is TRBJ1-5; D is perhaps TRBD1 (6 bases). CDR1 MNHEY and CDR2 SVGAGI come from the germline V gene. The V gene lost 2 bases and the J gene lost 2 bases, with 7 bases spanning the gap. This CDR3 is built from 14 residues. The CDR3 DNA reads as TGTGCCAGCAGTTACCACAGGGGCAATCAGCCCCAGCATTTT. Protein sequence: CASSYHRGNQPQHF.

The V and J genes are TRBV27 and TRBJ1-2; TRBD1 is a possible D gene (6 bases). Trimming cost V 7 bases and J 0 bases, with 12 bases left between them. Per germline, CDR1 MNHEY and CDR2 SMNVEV (reference sequence). The CDR3 length is 14 residues. CDR3 region: CASTLTGPNYGYTF. In DNA form, the CDR3 reads TGTGCCAGCACCCTGACAGGCCCTAACTATGGCTACACCTTC.

The V and J genes are TRBV29-1 and TRBJ2-5; D uncertain. The V end lost 7 bases, the J end lost 5 bases, and 8 bases lay between the germline ends. Germline V CDR1 and CDR2: SQVTM, ANQGSEA. The CDR3 extends over 10 amino acids. The CDR3 loop is CSGAQETQYF. In nucleotides, the CDR3 is TGCAGCGGGGCTCAGGAGACCCAGTACTTC. Looking up the rest from reference TRBV29-1 and TRBJ2-5 gives the full variable domain: SAVISQKPSRDICQRGTSLTIQCQVDSQVTMMFWYRQQPGQSLTLIATANQGSEATYESGFVIDKFPISRPNLTFSTLTVSNMSPEDSSIYLCSGAQETQYFGPGTRLLVL.

The chain recombines TRBV10-1 with TRBJ2-7; TRBD1 matches 8 bases. Looked up from germline, CDR1 is WNHNN and CDR2 is SYGVQD (reference sequence). Losses at the gene ends were 0 bases for V and 1 base for J; bases not matched to a gene: 5. There are 16 residues in the CDR3. Here the CDR3 reads CASSESHGTGSYEQYF. CDR3 coding DNA: TGCGCCAGCAGTGAGTCCCACGGGACAGGTTCCTACGAGCAGTACTTC.

This clone was detected only once. Distinct nucleotide sequences in the sample also encode this CDR3. The chain links TRBV5-1 to TRBJ2-7, with a weak D call TRBD1 (7 bases). The germline V gene has CDR1 SGHRS and CDR2 YFSETQ. The V and J ends lost 4 bases and 4 bases respectively, with 15 bases between them. This CDR3 is built from 14 residues. In DNA form, the CDR3 reads TGCGCCAGCAGCCTGGAGGGCAGGGGGTACGAGCAGTACTTC. This sequence encodes CASSLEGRGYEQYF.

The genes are TRBV7-9 and TRBJ2-7; the D gene is possibly TRBD1 (6 bases). This CDR3 spans 14 amino acids. The germline V and J ends were trimmed by 6 bases and 2 bases, with 14 bases remaining between them. Germline V gene lookup returns CDR1 SEHNR and CDR2 FQNEAQ (reference sequence). CDR3 sequence reads: CASSLGHGTYEQYF. For the CDR3, the DNA is TGTGCCAGCAGTCTGGGACATGGAACCTACGAGCAGTACTTC. Based on the CDR3 plus reference TRBV7-9 and TRBJ2-7, the full variable domain is DTGVSQNPRHKITKRGQNVTFRCDPISEHNRLYWYRQTLGQGPEFLTYFQNEAQLEKSRLLSDRFSAERPKGSFSTLEIQRTEQGDSAMYLCASSLGHGTYEQYFGPGTRLTVT.

The chain combines TRBV19 with TRBJ2-2; the match to TRBD2 covers 9 bases. V trimming: 0 bases; J trimming: 7 bases; junction bases outside the gene matches: 3. The CDR3 loop spans 15 amino acids. Germline values: CDR1 LNHDA, CDR2 SQIVND (reference sequence). The CDR3 here is CASSIESGRNGELFF. CDR3 in DNA: TGTGCCAGTAGTATAGAAAGCGGGAGGAACGGGGAGCTGTTTTTT.

This chain uses TRBV7-6 with TRBJ1-2, with D perhaps matching TRBD1 (5 bases). CDR1 is SGHVS, CDR2 FNYEAQ, per germline. The V end lost 4 bases, the J end lost 8 bases, and 17 bases lay between the germline ends. CDR3 length equals 14 residues. This CDR3 reads CASSSQGGGRGYTF. The CDR3 DNA reads TGTGCCAGCAGCTCCCAAGGCGGGGGGAGAGGCTACACCTTC.

The J gene is TRBJ2-2, the V gene TRBV11-3, with 7 bases aligning to TRBD2. Germline V CDR1 and CDR2: SGHNT, YENEEA. Trimming cost V 5 bases and J 4 bases; bases outside gene matches: 4. This CDR3 has 14 amino acids. CDR3 nucleotides: TGTGCCAGCAGCCGGGGGGAGGTCACCGGGGAGCTGTTTTTT. It codes for CASSRGEVTGELFF.

This chain joins TRBV7-6 and TRBJ2-1, with TRBD1 identical over 9 bases. This CDR3 comprises 17 residues. Germline lookup yields CDR1 SGHVS and CDR2 FNYEAQ. V trimming: 5 bases; J trimming: 9 bases; junction bases outside the gene matches: 17. The CDR3 nucleotides are TGTGCCAGCAGCCCCGCGGTACTCCGGACAGGGGCCGGTGAGCAGTTCTTC. Translated, it gives CASSPAVLRTGAGEQFF.

The chain is built from TRBV7-9 and TRBJ1-2; D possibly corresponds to TRBD1 (6 bases). Germline V gene sequence: CDR1 SEHNR, CDR2 FQNEAQ (reference sequence). The V gene lost 1 base and the J gene lost 7 bases, with 13 bases spanning the gap. There are 14 residues in the CDR3. This CDR3 reads CASSLGRGELGYTF. The CDR3 coding sequence is TGTGCCAGCAGCTTAGGCAGGGGCGAGCTTGGCTACACCTTC. Full variable domain (rest looked up from reference TRBV7-9 and TRBJ1-2): DTGVSQNPRHKITKRGQNVTFRCDPISEHNRLYWYRQTLGQGPEFLTYFQNEAQLEKSRLLSDRFSAERPKGSFSTLEIQRTEQGDSAMYLCASSLGRGELGYTFGSGTRLTVV.